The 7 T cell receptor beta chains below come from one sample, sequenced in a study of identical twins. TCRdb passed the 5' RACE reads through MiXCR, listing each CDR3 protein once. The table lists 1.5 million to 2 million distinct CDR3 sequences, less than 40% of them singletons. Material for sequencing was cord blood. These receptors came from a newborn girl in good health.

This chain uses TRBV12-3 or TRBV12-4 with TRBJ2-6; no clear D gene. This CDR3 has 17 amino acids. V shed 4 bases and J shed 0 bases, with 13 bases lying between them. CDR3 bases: TGTGCCAGCAGTTCACGGCGGACGAGCTCTGGGGCCAACGTCCTGACTTTC. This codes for CASSSRRTSSGANVLTF.

CDR3 protein: CASSQGITGVAKNIQYF. CDR3 nucleotide sequence: TGTGCCAGCAGCCAAGGGATAACGGGAGTAGCCAAAAACATTCAGTACTTC. The chain uses TRBV3-1 and TRBJ2-4, with TRBD2 as a possible D gene (6 bases). The CDR3 has 17 amino acids. The V gene lost 1 base and the J gene lost 0 bases, with 13 bases spanning the gap. CDR1 and CDR2 from the germline V gene are LGHDT and YNNKEL (reference sequence). The full variable domain, in which reference TRBV3-1 and TRBJ2-4 provide the parts outside the CDR3, is DTAVSQTPKYLVTQMGNDKSIKCEQNLGHDTMYWYKQDSKKFLKIMFSYNNKELIINETVPNRFSPKSPDKAHLNLHINSLELGDSAVYFCASSQGITGVAKNIQYFGAGTRLSVL.

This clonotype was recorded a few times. CDR3 sequence: CSASPGLEAYEQYF. CDR3 bases: TGCAGTGCTAGCCCAGGACTAGAAGCCTACGAGCAGTACTTC. This chain uses TRBV20-1 with TRBJ2-7, with TRBD2 identical over 7 bases. Germline CDR1 is DFQATT and CDR2 is SNEGSKA (reference sequence). The junction had 7 bases not matched to a gene; V was cut back by 3 bases and J by 2 bases. The CDR3 spans 14 residues.

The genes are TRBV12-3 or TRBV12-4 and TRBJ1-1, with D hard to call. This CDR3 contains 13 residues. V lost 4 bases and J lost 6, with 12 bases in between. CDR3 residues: CASSWGGIPEAFF. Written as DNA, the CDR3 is TGTGCCAGCAGTTGGGGAGGGATCCCTGAAGCTTTCTTT.

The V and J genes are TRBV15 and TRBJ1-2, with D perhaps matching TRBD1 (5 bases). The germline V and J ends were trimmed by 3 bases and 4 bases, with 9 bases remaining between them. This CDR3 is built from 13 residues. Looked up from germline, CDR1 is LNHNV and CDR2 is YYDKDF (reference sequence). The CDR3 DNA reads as TGTGCCACCAGCAGGACAGATACCTATGGCTACACCTTC. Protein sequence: CATSRTDTYGYTF. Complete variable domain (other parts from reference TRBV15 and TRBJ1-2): DAMVIQNPRYQVTQFGKPVTLSCSQTLNHNVMYWYQQKSSQAPKLLFHYYDKDFNNEADTPDNFQSRRPNTSFCFLDIRSPGLGDTAMYLCATSRTDTYGYTFGSGTRLTVV.

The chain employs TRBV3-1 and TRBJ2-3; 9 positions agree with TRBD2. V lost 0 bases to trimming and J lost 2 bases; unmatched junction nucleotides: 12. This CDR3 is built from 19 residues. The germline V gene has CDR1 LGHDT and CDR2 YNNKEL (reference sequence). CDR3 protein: CASSQDRSGGLIHTDTQYF. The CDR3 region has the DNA TGTGCCAGCAGCCAAGATCGGAGCGGGGGGTTAATACACACAGATACGCAGTATTTT.

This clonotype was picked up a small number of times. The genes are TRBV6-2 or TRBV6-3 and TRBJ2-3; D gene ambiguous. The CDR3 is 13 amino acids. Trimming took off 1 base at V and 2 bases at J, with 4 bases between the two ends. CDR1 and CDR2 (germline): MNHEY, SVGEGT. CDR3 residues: CASSYYFTDTQYF. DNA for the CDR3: TGTGCCAGCAGTTACTACTTCACAGATACGCAGTATTTT.